This TCR beta chain was observed in a study of T cell responses to AZD1222 COVID-19 vaccine. The method was immunoSEQ multiplex PCR; TCRdb's version includes in-frame clones alone and lacks a portion of them. The sample holds roughly 26,000 clones, approximately 85% seen once. The V and J ends lost 4 bases and 3 bases, in that order; junction bases with no gene match: 7. The germline gives CDR1 LGHNA, CDR2 YNFKEQ. CDR3 length: 15 amino acids. Comments on this clone: Its specificity is not known.

Regarding the study as a whole: The sample set comprised mostly white British donors with more females, and clonal diversity was possibly underestimated. Increased Spike-specific TCR breadth and depth were observed after two AZD1222 doses.

The receptor was derived from an adult who received the AZD1222 COVID-19 vaccine. Sample: peripheral blood, taken 28 days after the second AZD1222 dose. The V and J genes are TRBV4-2 and TRBJ2-3; 7 nucleotides line up with TRBD1. In nucleotides, the CDR3 is TGTGCCAGCAGCCCCGAGGGACAGCGGACAGATACGCAGTATTTT. Amino acid sequence: CASSPEGQRTDTQYF.